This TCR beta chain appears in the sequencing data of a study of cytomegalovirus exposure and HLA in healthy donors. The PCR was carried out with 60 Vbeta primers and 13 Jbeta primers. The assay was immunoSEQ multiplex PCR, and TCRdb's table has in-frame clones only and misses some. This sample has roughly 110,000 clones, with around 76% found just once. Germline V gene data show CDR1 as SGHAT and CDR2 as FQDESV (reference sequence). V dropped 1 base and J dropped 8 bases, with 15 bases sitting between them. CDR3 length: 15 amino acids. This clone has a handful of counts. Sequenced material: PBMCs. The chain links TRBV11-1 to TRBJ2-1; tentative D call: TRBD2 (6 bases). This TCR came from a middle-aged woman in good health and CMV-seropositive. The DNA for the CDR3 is TGTGCCAGCAGCTTAGATGGACTACACGTAGATGAGCAGTTCTTC. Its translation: CASSLDGLHVDEQFF. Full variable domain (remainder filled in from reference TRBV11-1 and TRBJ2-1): EAEVAQSPRYKITEKSQAVAFWCDPISGHATLYWYRQILGQGPELLVQFQDESVVDDSQLPKDRFSAERLKGVDSTLKIQPAELGDSAMYLCASSLDGLHVDEQFFGPGTRLTVL.